This TCR beta chain was retrieved from a study of naive CD8 T cells in extremely preterm neonates. Study results and caveats: The authors flagged variable productive template counts in preterm samples.

Elective cesarean births at 37-41 weeks, without labor or membrane rupture, supplied the cord blood. Trimming stripped 6 bases from V and 0 bases from J, with 16 bases between. The CDR3 has 16 amino acids. Germline V gives CDR1 MDHEN, CDR2 SYDVKM. Some clones are missing from TCRdb's copy, which holds only in-frame ones; the method was immunoSEQ multiplex PCR. There are a few thousand clones in the sample; 97% occur only once, and approximately 0.49% lies in the top ten. The count of this clone is one. The antigen remains undetermined. Sequenced: naive CD8+ T cells from cord blood. This receptor was obtained from a newborn in good health. The chain links TRBV28 to TRBJ2-3; weak D call: TRBD2 (5 bases). DNA for the CDR3: TGTGCCAGCAGCGGTCGAGGTAGCGCCAGCACAGATACGCAGTATTTT. Translated, it gives CASSGRGSASTDTQYF. Variable domain in full (rest from reference TRBV28 and TRBJ2-3): DVKVTQSSRYLVKRTGEKVFLECVQDMDHENMFWYRQDPGLGLRLIYFSYDVKMKEKGDIPEGYSVSREKKERFSLILESASTNQTSMYLCASSGRGSASTDTQYFGPGTRLTVL.